The next 21 T cell receptor beta chains were all read from a single sample in a study of identical twins (dated by TCRdb to 2016 to 2017). Libraries were built with 5' RACE. TCRdb lists the instrument as Illumina HiSeq 2000. The public reads were reanalyzed by TCRdb: fastp trimming at Q25, MiXCR alignment, in-frame beta chains only. Each record represents a unique CDR3 protein, reported with the most common genes and DNA among its rows. This sample holds some 660,000 distinct CDR3 sequences; 8% to 9% were observed only once. The top ten clones comprise approximately 0.89% of the sample. This sample also belongs to another study, concerning yellow fever vaccine responses in identical twins.

The sequencing input was PBMCs. These receptors were obtained from a woman aged 18-29 years in good health.

This clonotype appeared a few times. The chain is built from TRBV27 and TRBJ2-1; D unclear. The V gene lost 2 bases and the J gene lost 10 bases, with 15 bases spanning the gap. The CDR3 has 14 residues. Germline V gives CDR1 MNHEY, CDR2 SMNVEV (reference sequence). Here the CDR3 reads CASSLIMVPREQFF. The CDR3 bases are TGTGCCAGCAGTTTAATTATGGTTCCGCGGGAGCAGTTCTTC.

This clonotype was counted ten times or more. The CDR3 reads CSAYANTGELFF. As DNA, the CDR3 is TGCAGTGCATACGCGAACACCGGGGAGCTGTTTTTT. V is TRBV29-1 and J is TRBJ2-2; no reliable D call. The CDR3 runs to 12 residues. In germline, CDR1 is SQVTM, CDR2 ANQGSEA.

The chain employs TRBV27 and TRBJ2-1, with TRBD2 matching over 15 bases. V was clipped by 3 bases and J by 15 bases; unmatched bases: 6. The germline V gene encodes CDR1 MNHEY and CDR2 SMNVEV (reference sequence). CDR3 length: 14 residues. The CDR3 DNA is TGTGCCAGCAGTTTTGGACTAGCGGGGGGGCACATGTTCTTC. Translation gives CASSFGLAGGHMFF.

This clonotype was counted ten times or more. The V and J genes are TRBV2 and TRBJ1-5, with 8 bases identical to TRBD1. V gave up 1 base and J gave up 5 bases; unmatched junction bases: 4. The CDR3 totals 15 residues. In germline, CDR1 is SNHLY, CDR2 FYNNEI. CDR3 residues: CASSEGGQEYQPQHF. In nucleotides, the CDR3 is TGTGCCAGCAGTGAAGGGGGACAGGAGTATCAGCCCCAGCATTTT.

This clonotype has a count of ten or more. This chain uses TRBV29-1 with TRBJ2-5; the D gene is possibly TRBD1 (6 bases). Between the trimmed V and J ends, which lost 2 bases and 6 bases, there was a span of 10 bases. CDR1 and CDR2 (germline): SQVTM, ANQGSEA. This CDR3 spans 12 amino acids. This chain's CDR3 is CSVENRAKTQYF. DNA for the CDR3: TGCAGCGTTGAAAACAGGGCGAAGACCCAGTACTTC.

In its sample, this clonotype was seen a few times. The gene calls are TRBV5-1 and TRBJ2-1; D assignment may be TRBD1 or TRBD2 (5 bases each). The germline gives CDR1 SGHRS, CDR2 YFSETQ. Trimming stripped 3 bases from V and 3 bases from J, with 10 bases between. The CDR3 has 14 residues. CDR3 sequence: CASSSGTNYNEQFF. CDR3 bases: TGCGCCAGCAGCTCCGGGACCAACTACAATGAGCAGTTCTTC.

J is TRBJ2-3 and V is TRBV6-5; D ambiguous. The CDR3 is 14 amino acids. CDR1 is MNHEY, CDR2 SVGAGI, per germline. V was trimmed by 3 bases and J by 0 bases, leaving 7 bases between them. CDR3 DNA sequence: TGTGCCAGCAGTTATAGACCAAGCACAGATACGCAGTATTTT. This translates into CASSYRPSTDTQYF.

This chain connects TRBV4-3 to TRBJ2-3; D perhaps matches TRBD2 (6 bases). Trimming removed 0 bases at V and 3 bases at J, with 19 bases between. This CDR3 is 18 amino acids long. Looked up from germline, CDR1 is LGHNA and CDR2 is YSLEER. CDR3 loop: CASSQEILGRDLTDTQYF. The CDR3 bases are TGCGCCAGCAGCCAAGAAATTTTAGGGCGGGACCTTACAGATACGCAGTATTTT.

This clonotype came up a few times. The chain's CDR3 is CASSLPGQSQETQYF. The CDR3 DNA follows: TGTGCCAGCAGTCTCCCGGGACAATCCCAAGAGACCCAGTACTTC. The V and J genes are TRBV6-1 and TRBJ2-5; D may be TRBD1 (6 bases). Germline loops: CDR1 MNHNS, CDR2 SASEGT. This CDR3 has 15 amino acids. V lost 5 bases to trimming and J lost 1 base, with 14 bases between them.

This clonotype was counted only a few times. The chain couples TRBV11-2 to TRBJ2-7; perhaps TRBD1 as D (6 bases). The germline gives CDR1 SGHAT, CDR2 FQNNGV. The CDR3 runs 13 residues. V gave up 7 bases and J gave up 6 bases, with 16 bases separating them. Here the CDR3 DNA reads TGTGCCAGCACTTCCTGGGCAGGGGCCGAGCAGTACTTC. Translating it yields CASTSWAGAEQYF.

There are a few counts of this clonotype. J is TRBJ2-7 and V is TRBV27; perhaps TRBD1 as D (6 bases). The CDR3 extends over 17 amino acids. Germline V gene lookup returns CDR1 MNHEY and CDR2 SMNVEV (reference sequence). The V and J ends lost 2 bases and 2 bases respectively, with 19 bases between them. DNA of the CDR3: TGTGCCAGCAGTTTAAGGGTCGTTACAGGGATGACCTACGAGCAGTACTTC. It encodes CASSLRVVTGMTYEQYF.

This clonotype was detected only a few times. The chain recombines TRBV28 with TRBJ2-7, with D possibly being TRBD1 or TRBD2 (5 bases each). V was clipped by 1 base and J by 0 bases, with 10 bases between them. The CDR3 is 15 residues long. Germline CDR1 MDHEN, CDR2 SYDVKM. CDR3 DNA: TGTGCCAGCAGTTTATTACCAGGGAGCTCCTACGAGCAGTACTTC. Translating it yields CASSLLPGSSYEQYF.

The chain has TRBV15 and TRBJ1-1; D uncertain. CDR3 length equals 15 residues. CDR1 and CDR2 (germline): LNHNV, YYDKDF (reference sequence). Trimming shortened V by 0 bases and J by 7 bases, and 15 bases separated the two germline ends. CDR3 coding DNA: TGTGCCACCAGCAGAGATCGTGGTGGACGGAGTGAAGCTTTCTTT. This translates into CATSRDRGGRSEAFF.

This clonotype was detected only once. The chain couples TRBV25-1 to TRBJ2-6; D is undetermined. The CDR3 totals 15 residues. Trimming cost V 5 bases and J 4 bases, with 12 bases left between them. Germline V gene lookup returns CDR1 MGHDK and CDR2 SYGVNS. The CDR3 bases are TGTGCCAGCAGTCCCGGGCTCTCCGGGGCCAACGTCCTGACTTTC. Amino acids: CASSPGLSGANVLTF.

The chain links TRBV6-1 to TRBJ1-2; a possible D gene is TRBD1 (5 bases). V shed 6 bases and J shed 3 bases, with 17 bases lying between them. Germline-derived CDR1 and CDR2 are MNHNS and SASEGT. The CDR3 sequence is 15 residues long. The CDR3 DNA sequence: TGTGCCAGCAGCCCCAGGACCCTGGGGGACTATGGCTACACCTTC. It is translated as CASSPRTLGDYGYTF.

Only a few counts were recorded for this clonotype. The V call is TRBV5-6, the J call TRBJ2-7, with D possibly being TRBD1 (5 bases). The germline CDR1 and CDR2 sequences are SGHDT and YYEEEE. V lost 4 bases and J 6 bases, leaving 14 bases between the germline ends. The CDR3 length is 13 residues. The CDR3 loop is CASSLPAGSEQYF. The CDR3 nucleotides read TGTGCCAGCAGCCTTCCAGCAGGGTCCGAGCAGTACTTC.

This clonotype appeared many times. The V and J genes are TRBV5-6 and TRBJ2-7; 11 nucleotides match TRBD1. This CDR3 is built from 15 residues. The germline V gene has CDR1 SGHDT and CDR2 YYEEEE. Trimming took 4 bases from V and 1 from J; bases not matched to a gene: 4. The CDR3 region has the DNA TGTGCCAGCAGCGGGGACAGGGGGAATTCCTACGAGCAGTACTTC. This translates into CASSGDRGNSYEQYF.

The CDR3 sequence: CASSPTIAPFYNEQFF. Here the CDR3 DNA reads TGTGCCAGCAGCCCTACAATAGCCCCCTTTTACAATGAGCAGTTCTTC. The chain joins TRBV21-1 to TRBJ2-1; the table assigns TRBD1, which was not confirmed against the DNA. TRBV21-1 is a recognized pseudogene. This CDR3 has 16 amino acids.

This clonotype was found a few times. The rearrangement joins TRBV20-1 to TRBJ2-7, with a tentative D call TRBD2 (5 bases). V was clipped by 6 bases and J by 4 bases, with 13 bases between them. This CDR3 is built from 12 residues. Germline CDR1 DFQATT, CDR2 SNEGSKA (reference sequence). Here the CDR3 DNA reads TGCAGTGCCTCGATGACTACATACGAGCAGTACTTC. Translating gives CSASMTTYEQYF.

The chain has TRBV11-2 and TRBJ2-7; possible D gene TRBD1, 6 bases. This CDR3 contains 13 residues. Germline V gives CDR1 SGHAT, CDR2 FQNNGV. V was shortened by 1 base and J by 4 bases, with 8 bases between the two germline ends. This CDR3 reads CASSLVTGYEQYF. CDR3 sequence (DNA): TGTGCCAGCAGCTTAGTCACAGGGTACGAGCAGTACTTC. Looking up the rest from reference TRBV11-2 and TRBJ2-7 gives the full variable domain: EAGVAQSPRYKIIEKRQSVAFWCNPISGHATLYWYQQILGQGPKLLIQFQNNGVVDDSQLPKDRFSAERLKGVDSTLKIQPAKLEDSAVYLCASSLVTGYEQYFGPGTRLTVT.

This clonotype was seen a handful of times. The chain combines TRBV7-9 with TRBJ1-6; no definite D call. CDR1 is SEHNR, CDR2 FQNEAQ, per germline (reference sequence). This CDR3 contains 15 residues. Trimming took off 5 bases at V and 10 bases at J, with 18 bases between the two ends. The CDR3 DNA is TGTGCCAGCAGCGAAGGTCGAGGGAGAGGATCACCCCTCCACTTT. It yields the protein CASSEGRGRGSPLHF.